This is a list of T cell receptor beta chains from one sample in a study of PD-1 and CTLA-4 blockade in melanoma. Profiling relied on immunoSEQ multiplex PCR, and the TCRdb table lists in-frame clones only, not all of them. The sample contains 25,000 to 35,000 clones, less than 95% of which appear only once. Sequences were derived from CD8+ T cells from peripheral blood, sampled from a patient given anti-PD-1 treatment. The receptors shown here come from a human donor with melanoma. CDR3s include the opening cysteine and the closing phenylalanine or tryptophan. Each record gives: J gene, CDR3 length, V gene, CDR3 protein.

>TRBJ2-2|15|TRBV3-1/TRBV3-2
CASSQDWMNTGELFF
>TRBJ2-3|14|TRBV6-5
CASSSREAHPTQYF
>TRBJ2-2|16|TRBV15
CATSRTRSSNTGELFF
>TRBJ2-3|15|TRBV2
CASSGLAGDTDTQYF
>TRBJ2-1|15|TRBV6-1
CASSETEDGYNEQFF
>TRBJ2-1|14|TRBV27
CASSPGTGGNEQFF
>TRBJ2-3|17|TRBV4-1
CASSQPMEGMVTDTQYF
>TRBJ2-1|15|TRBV5-1
CASSSDRSSYNEQFF
>TRBJ1-5|14|TRBV7-9
CASSLAGGHQPQHF
>TRBJ2-2|14|TRBV27
CASSSQTGTGELFF
>TRBJ2-2|14|TRBV27
CASSNVLNTGELFF
>TRBJ1-6|13|TRBV4-1
CASSQDQNSPLHF
>TRBJ2-3|16|TRBV19
CASNPGTPSSTDTQYF
>TRBJ2-7|16|TRBV6-1
CASSEIGTALLYEQYF
>TRBJ2-5|14|TRBV4-1
CASSYNDQVETQYF
>TRBJ2-1|14|TRBV7-9
CASSVGLGNNEQFF
>TRBJ1-2|14|TRBV5-4
CASSFYSDREGYTF
>TRBJ2-7|12|TRBV5-8
CASQRTGYEQYF